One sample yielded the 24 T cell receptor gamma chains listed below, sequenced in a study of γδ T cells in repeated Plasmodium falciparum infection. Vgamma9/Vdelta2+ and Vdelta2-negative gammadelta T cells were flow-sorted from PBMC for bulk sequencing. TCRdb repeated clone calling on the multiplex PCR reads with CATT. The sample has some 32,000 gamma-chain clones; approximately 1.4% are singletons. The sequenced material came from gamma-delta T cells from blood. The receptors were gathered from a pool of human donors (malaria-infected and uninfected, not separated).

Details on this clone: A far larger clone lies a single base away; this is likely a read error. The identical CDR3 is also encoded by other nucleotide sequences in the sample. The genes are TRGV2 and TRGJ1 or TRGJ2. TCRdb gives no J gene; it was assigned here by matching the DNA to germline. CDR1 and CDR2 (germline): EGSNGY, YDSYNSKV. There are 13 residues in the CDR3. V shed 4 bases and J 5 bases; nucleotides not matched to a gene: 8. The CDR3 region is CATWDVLNYKKLF. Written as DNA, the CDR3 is TGTGCCACCTGGGATGTACTAAATTATAAGAAACTCTTT.

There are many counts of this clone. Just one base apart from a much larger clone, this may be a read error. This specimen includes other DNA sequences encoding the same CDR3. CDR3 nucleotide sequence: TGTGCCACCTGGGACGGGCAGAATTATTATAAGAAACTCTTT. The encoded protein is CATWDGQNYYKKLF. The chain is built from TRGV2 and TRGJ1 or TRGJ2. V shed 0 bases and J 0 bases; nucleotides not matched to a gene: 2. Germline CDR1 EGSNGY, CDR2 YDSYNSKV. The CDR3 sequence is 14 residues long.

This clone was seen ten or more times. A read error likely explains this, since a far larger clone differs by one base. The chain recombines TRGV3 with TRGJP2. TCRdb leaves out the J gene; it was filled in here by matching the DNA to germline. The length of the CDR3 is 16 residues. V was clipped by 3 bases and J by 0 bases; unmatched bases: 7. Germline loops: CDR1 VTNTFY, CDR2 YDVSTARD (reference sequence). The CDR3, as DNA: TGTGCCACCTGGGACGGGCGTCATAGTAGTGATTGGATCAAGACGTTT. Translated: CATWDGRHSSDWIKTF.

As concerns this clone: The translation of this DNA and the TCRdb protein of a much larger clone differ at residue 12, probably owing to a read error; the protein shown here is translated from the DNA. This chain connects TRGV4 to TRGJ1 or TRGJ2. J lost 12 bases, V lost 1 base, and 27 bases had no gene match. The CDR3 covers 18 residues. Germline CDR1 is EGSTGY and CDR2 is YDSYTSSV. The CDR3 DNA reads TGTGCCACCTGGGATGGCTCGAGCTGCGTGGGATGGAATTGCGTGAAACTCTTT. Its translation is CATWDGSSCVGWNCVKLF.

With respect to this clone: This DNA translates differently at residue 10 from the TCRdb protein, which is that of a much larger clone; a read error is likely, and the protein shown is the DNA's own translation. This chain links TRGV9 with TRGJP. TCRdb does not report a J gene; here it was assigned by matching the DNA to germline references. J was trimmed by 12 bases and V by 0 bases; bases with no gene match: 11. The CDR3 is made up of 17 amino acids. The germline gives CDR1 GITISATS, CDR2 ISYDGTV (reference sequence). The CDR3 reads CALWEVEEVSGKKIKVF. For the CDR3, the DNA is TGTGCCTTGTGGGAGGTGGAGGAGGTGTCGGGCAAAAAAATCAAGGTATTT.

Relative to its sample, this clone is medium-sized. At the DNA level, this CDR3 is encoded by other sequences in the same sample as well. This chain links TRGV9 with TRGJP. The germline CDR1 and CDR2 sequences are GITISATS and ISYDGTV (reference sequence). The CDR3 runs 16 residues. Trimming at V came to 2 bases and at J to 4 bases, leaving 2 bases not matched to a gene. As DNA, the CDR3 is TGTGCCTTGTGGGAGGCACAAGAGTTGGGCAAAAAAATCAAGGTATTT. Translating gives CALWEAQELGKKIKVF.

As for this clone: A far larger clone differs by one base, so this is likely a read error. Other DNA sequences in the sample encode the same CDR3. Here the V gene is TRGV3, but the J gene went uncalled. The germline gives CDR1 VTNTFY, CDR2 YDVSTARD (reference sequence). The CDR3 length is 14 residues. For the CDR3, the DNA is TGTGCCACCTGGGAAAGGCCCCTGAGGTATAAGAAACTCTTC. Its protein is CATWERPLRYKKLF.

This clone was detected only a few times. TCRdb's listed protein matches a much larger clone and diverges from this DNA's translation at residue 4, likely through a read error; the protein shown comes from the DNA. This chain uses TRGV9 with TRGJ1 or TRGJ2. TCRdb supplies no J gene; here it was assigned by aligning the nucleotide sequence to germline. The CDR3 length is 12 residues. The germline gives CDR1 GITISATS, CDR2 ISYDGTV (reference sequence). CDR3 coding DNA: TGTGCCTTGCGGGAGGTGAGTGGGAAGAAACTCTTT. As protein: CALREVSGKKLF.

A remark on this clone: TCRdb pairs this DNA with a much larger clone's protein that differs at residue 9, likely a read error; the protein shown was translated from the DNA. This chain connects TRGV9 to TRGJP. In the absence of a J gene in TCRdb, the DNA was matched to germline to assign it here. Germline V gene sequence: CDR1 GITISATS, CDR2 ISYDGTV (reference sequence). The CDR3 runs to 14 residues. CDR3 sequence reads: CALWEKLGEKIKVF. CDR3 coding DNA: TGTGCCTTGTGGGAGAAGCTGGGCGAAAAAATCAAGGTATTT.

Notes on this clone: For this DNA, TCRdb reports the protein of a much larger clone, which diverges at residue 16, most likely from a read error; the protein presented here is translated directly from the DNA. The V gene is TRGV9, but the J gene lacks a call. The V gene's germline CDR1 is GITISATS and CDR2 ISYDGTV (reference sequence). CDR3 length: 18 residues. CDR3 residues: CALWEGHPGPIRYLKRLF. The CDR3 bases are TGTGCCTTGTGGGAGGGCCACCCGGGTCCCATACGCTACCTAAAGAGACTCTTT.

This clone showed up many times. The CDR3 region is CATWDGLDELGKKIKVF. CDR3 in DNA: TGTGCCACCTGGGACGGGTTGGATGAGTTGGGCAAAAAAATCAAGGTATTT. The V gene is TRGV2, the J gene TRGJP. TCRdb records no J gene; here it was assigned by comparing the DNA to germline. The V gene end was trimmed by 0 bases and the J gene end by 7 bases; junction bases not matched to a gene: 6. The CDR3 is 17 residues long. CDR1 is EGSNGY and CDR2 is YDSYNSKV in the germline V gene.

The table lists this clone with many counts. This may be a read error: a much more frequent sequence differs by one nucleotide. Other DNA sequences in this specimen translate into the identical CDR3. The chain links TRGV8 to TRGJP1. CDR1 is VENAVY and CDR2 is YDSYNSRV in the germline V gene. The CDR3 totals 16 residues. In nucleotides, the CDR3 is TGCGCCACCTGGGATAGGCTCGATACCACTGGTTGGTTCAAGATATTT. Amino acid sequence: CATWDRLDTTGWFKIF.

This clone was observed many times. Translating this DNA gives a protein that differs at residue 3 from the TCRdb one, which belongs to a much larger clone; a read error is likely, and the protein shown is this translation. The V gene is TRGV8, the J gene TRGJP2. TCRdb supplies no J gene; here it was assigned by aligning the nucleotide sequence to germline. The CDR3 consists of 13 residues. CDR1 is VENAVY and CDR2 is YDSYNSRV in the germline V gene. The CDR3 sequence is CAAWDSSDWIKTF. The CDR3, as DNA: TGTGCCGCCTGGGATAGTAGTGATTGGATCAAGACGTTT.

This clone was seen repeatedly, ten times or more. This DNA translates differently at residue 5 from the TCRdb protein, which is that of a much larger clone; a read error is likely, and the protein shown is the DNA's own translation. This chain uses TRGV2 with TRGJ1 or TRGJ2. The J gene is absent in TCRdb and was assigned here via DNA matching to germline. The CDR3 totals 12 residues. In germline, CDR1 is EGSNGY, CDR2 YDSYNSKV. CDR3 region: CATWVGDSAKLF. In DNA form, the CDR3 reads TGTGCCACCTGGGTCGGGGATAGTGCGAAACTCTTT.

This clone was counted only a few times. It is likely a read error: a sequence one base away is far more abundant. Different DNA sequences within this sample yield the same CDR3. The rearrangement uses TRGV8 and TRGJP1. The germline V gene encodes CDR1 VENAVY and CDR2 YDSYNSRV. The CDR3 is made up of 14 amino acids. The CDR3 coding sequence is TGTGCCACCTGGGCCGATACCACCGGTTGGTTCAAGATATTT. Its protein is CATWADTTGWFKIF.

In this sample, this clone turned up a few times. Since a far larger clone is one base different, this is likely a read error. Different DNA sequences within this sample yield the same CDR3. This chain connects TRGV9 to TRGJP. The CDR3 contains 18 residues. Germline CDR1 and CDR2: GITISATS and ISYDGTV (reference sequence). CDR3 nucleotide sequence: TGTGCCTTGTGGGAGGTGTATAGCCCAAGGTTGGGCAAAAAAATCAAGGTATTC. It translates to CALWEVYSPRLGKKIKVF.

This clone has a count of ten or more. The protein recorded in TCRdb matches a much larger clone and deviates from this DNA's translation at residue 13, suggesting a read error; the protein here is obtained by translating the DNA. Written as DNA, the CDR3 is TGTGCCTTGTGGGCGACTGAGTTGGGCAAAAAAATCATGGTATTT. It codes for CALWATELGKKIMVF. The V gene call reads TRGV9; no J gene was called. Germline V CDR1 and CDR2: GITISATS, ISYDGTV (reference sequence). CDR3 length: 15 amino acids.

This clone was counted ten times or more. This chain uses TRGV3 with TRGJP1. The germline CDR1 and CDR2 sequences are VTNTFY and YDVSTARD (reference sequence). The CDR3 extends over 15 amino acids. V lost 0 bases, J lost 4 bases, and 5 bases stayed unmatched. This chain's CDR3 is CATWDRRSTGWFKIF. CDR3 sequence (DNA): TGTGCCACCTGGGACAGGCGGAGCACTGGTTGGTTCAAGATATTT.

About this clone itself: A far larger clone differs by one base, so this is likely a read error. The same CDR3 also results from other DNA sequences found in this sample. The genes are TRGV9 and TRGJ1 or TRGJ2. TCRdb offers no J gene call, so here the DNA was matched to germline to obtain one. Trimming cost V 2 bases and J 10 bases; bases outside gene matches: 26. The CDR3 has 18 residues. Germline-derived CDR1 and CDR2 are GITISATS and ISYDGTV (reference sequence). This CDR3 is CALWEGHPGPIRYLKKLF. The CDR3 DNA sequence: TGTGCCTTGTGGGAGGGCCACCCGGGTCCCATACGCTACCTGAAGAAACTCTTT.

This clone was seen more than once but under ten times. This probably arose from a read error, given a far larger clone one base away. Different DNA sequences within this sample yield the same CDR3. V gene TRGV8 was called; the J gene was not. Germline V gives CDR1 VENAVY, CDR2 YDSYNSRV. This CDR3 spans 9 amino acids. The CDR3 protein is CATWDQELF. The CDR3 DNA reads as TGCGCCACCTGGGATCAAGAACTCTTT.

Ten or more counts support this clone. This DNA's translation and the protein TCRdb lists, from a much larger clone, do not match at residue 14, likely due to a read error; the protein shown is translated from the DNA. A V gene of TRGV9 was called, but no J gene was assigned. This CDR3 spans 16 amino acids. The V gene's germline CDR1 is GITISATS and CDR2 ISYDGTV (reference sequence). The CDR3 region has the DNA TGTGCCTTGTGGGACAACCAAGAGTTGGGCAAAAAAATCGAGGTATTT. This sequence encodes CALWDNQELGKKIEVF.

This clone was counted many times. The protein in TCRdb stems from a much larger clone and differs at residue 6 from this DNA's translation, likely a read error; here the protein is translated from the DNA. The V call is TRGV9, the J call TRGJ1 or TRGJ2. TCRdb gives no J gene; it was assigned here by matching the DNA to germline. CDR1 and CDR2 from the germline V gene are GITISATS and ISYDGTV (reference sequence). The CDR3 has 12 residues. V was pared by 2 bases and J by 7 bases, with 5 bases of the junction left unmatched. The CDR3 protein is CALWEAKYKKLF. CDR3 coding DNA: TGTGCCTTGTGGGAGGCGAAATATAAGAAACTCTTT.

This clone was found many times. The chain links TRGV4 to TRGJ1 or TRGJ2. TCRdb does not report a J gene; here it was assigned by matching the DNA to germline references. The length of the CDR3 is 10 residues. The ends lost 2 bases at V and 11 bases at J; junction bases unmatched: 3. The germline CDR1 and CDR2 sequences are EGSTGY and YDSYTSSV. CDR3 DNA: TGTGCCACCTGGGATGTTGAGAAACTCTTT. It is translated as CATWDVEKLF.

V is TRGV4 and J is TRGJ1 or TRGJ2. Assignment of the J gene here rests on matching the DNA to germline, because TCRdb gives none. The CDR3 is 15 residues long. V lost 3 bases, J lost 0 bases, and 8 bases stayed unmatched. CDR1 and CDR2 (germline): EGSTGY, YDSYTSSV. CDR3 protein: CATWDPISNYYKKLF. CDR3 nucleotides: TGTGCCACCTGGGATCCGATATCGAATTATTATAAGAAACTCTTT.